Below are 2 T cell receptor beta chains sequenced from a single sample in a study of blood T cell repertoires in COVID-19. TCRdb's copy holds only in-frame clones and misses some; the assay was immunoSEQ multiplex PCR. The sample carries 52,000 or so clones, 86% recorded once. Source material: peripheral blood. These receptors all come from an elderly man with acute or convalescent COVID-19.

V gene TRBV9 combines with J gene TRBJ2-5; 10 positions match TRBD2. V lost 3 bases, J lost 0 bases, and 5 bases stayed unmatched. This CDR3 is built from 16 residues. Germline CDR1 reads SGDLS; CDR2 reads YYNGEE. The DNA for the CDR3 is TGTGCCAGCAGCGGTGGTAGCGGGGGGTACCAAGAGACCCAGTACTTC. Encoded protein: CASSGGSGGYQETQYF.

The chain uses TRBV5-4 and TRBJ2-2; maybe TRBD1 (5 bases). CDR3 size: 17 residues. Trimming took 0 bases from V and 5 from J, leaving 17 bases between them. Germline assignment: CDR1 SGHNT and CDR2 YYREEE (reference sequence). The DNA for the CDR3 is TGTGCCAGCAGCTTGGCCCTTCTCGATCCAGGGACCGGGGAGCTGTTTTTT. Translation gives CASSLALLDPGTGELFF.